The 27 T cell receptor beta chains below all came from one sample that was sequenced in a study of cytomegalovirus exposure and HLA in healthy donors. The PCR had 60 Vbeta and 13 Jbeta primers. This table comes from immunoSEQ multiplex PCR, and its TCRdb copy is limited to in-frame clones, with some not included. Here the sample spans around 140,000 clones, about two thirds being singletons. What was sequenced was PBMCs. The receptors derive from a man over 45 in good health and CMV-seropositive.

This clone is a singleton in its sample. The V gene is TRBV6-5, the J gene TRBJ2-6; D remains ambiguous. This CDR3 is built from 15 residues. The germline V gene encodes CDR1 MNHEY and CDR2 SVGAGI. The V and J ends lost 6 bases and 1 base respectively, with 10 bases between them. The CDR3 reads CASSPVRSGANVLTF. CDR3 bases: TGTGCCAGCAGCCCAGTACGATCTGGGGCCAACGTCCTGACTTTC.

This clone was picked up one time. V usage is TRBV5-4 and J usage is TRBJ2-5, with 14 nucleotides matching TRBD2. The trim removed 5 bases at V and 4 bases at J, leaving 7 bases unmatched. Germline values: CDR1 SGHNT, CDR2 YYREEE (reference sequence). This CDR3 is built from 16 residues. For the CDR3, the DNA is TGTGCCAGCAGGAAGACTAGCGGGGGGGCCCGAGAGACCCAGTACTTC. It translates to CASRKTSGGARETQYF.

The CDR3 DNA follows: TGTGCCAGCGGGGGACTAGCGGGAGCCGCCAGGGAGACCCAGTACTTC. Translated: CASGGLAGAARETQYF. The V gene is TRBV2, the J gene TRBJ2-5; TRBD2 aligns across 14 bases. Germline CDR1 is SNHLY and CDR2 is FYNNEI. Trimming at V came to 8 bases and at J to 5 bases, leaving 10 bases not matched to a gene. The length of the CDR3 is 16 residues. Full variable domain (outside the CDR3, taken from reference TRBV2 and TRBJ2-5): EPEVTQTPSHQVTQMGQEVILRCVPISNHLYFYWYRQILGQKVEFLVSFYNNEISEKSEIFDDQFSVERPDGSNFTLKIRSTKLEDSAMYFCASGGLAGAARETQYFGPGTRLLVL.

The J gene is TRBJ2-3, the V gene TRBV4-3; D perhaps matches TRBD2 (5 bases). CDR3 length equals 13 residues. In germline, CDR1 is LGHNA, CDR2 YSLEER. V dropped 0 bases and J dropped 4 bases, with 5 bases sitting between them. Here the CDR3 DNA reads TGCGCCAGCAGCCAAGAGAGGGCAGATACGCAGTATTTT. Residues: CASSQERADTQYF.

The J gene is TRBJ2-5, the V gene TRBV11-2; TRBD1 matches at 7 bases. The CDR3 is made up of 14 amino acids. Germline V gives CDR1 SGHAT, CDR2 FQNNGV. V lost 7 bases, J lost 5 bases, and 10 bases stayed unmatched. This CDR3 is CASTTPKGAETQYF. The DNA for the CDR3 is TGTGCCAGCACCACGCCTAAGGGGGCCGAGACCCAGTACTTC. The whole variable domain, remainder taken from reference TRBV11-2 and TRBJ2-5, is EAGVAQSPRYKIIEKRQSVAFWCNPISGHATLYWYQQILGQGPKLLIQFQNNGVVDDSQLPKDRFSAERLKGVDSTLKIQPAKLEDSAVYLCASTTPKGAETQYFGPGTRLLVL.

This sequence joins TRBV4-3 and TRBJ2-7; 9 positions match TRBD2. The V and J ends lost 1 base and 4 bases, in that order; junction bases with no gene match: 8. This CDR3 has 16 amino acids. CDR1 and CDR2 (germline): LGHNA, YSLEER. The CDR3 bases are TGCGCCAGCAGCCAAGCCTTCGCGGGAGGGCGGTACGAGCAGTACTTC. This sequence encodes CASSQAFAGGRYEQYF.

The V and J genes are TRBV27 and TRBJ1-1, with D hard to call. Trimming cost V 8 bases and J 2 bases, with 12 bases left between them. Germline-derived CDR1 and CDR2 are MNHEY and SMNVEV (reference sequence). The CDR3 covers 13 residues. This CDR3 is CASGRAGNTEAFF. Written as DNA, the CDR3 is TGTGCCAGCGGTCGGGCGGGAAACACTGAAGCTTTCTTT.

For the CDR3, the DNA is TGTGCCAGCAGACCAGGGCCCTCGAGGGGAAACACCATATATTTT. Protein: CASRPGPSRGNTIYF. This sequence joins TRBV2 and TRBJ1-3; TRBD1 is a possible D gene (5 bases). CDR3 length: 15 amino acids. The V end lost 6 bases, the J end lost 4 bases, and 16 bases lay between the germline ends. Germline values: CDR1 SNHLY, CDR2 FYNNEI. Filled out from reference TRBV2 and TRBJ1-3, the complete variable domain reads EPEVTQTPSHQVTQMGQEVILRCVPISNHLYFYWYRQILGQKVEFLVSFYNNEISEKSEIFDDQFSVERPDGSNFTLKIRSTKLEDSAMYFCASRPGPSRGNTIYFGEGSWLTVV.

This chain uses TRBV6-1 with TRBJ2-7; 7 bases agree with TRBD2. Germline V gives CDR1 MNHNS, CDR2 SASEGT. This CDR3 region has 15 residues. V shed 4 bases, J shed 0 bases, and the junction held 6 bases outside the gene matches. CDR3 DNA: TGTGCCAGCAGTGGAAGCGGGGTTAGCTCCTACGAGCAGTACTTC. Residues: CASSGSGVSSYEQYF.

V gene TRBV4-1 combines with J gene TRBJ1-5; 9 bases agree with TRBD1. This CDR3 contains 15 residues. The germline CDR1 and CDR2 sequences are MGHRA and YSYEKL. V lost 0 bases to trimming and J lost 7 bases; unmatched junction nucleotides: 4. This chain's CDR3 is CASSQDGQGRQPQHF. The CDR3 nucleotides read TGCGCCAGCAGCCAAGATGGACAGGGGAGGCAGCCCCAGCATTTT.

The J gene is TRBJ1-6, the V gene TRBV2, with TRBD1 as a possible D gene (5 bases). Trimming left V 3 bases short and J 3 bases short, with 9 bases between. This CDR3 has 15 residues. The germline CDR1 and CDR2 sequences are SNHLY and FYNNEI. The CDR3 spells CASSDQGNYNSPLHF. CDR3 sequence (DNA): TGTGCCAGCAGTGACCAGGGAAACTATAATTCACCCCTCCACTTT.

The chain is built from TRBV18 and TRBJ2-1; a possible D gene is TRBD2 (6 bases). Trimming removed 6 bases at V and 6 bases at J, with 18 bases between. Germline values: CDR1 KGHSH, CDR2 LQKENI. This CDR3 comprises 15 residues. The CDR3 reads CASSPRGTMGNEQFF. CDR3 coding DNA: TGTGCCAGCTCCCCGCGCGGGACCATGGGCAATGAGCAGTTCTTC.

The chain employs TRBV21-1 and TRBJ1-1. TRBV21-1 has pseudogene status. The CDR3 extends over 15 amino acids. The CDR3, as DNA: TGTGCCAGCAGCAAAAAGGAGGGTTGGAACACTGAAGCTTTCTTT. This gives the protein CASSKKEGWNTEAFF.

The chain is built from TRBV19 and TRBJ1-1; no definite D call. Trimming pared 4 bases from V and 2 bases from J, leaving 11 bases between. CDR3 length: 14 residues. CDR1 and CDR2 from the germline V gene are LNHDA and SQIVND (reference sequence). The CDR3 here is CASSTVTLNTEAFF. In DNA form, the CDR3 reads TGTGCCAGTAGTACCGTGACTCTAAACACTGAAGCTTTCTTT. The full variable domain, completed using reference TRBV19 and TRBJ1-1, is DGGITQSPKYLFRKEGQNVTLSCEQNLNHDAMYWYRQDPGQGLRLIYYSQIVNDFQKGDIAEGYSVSREKKESFPLTVTSAQKNPTAFYLCASSTVTLNTEAFFGQGTRLTVV.

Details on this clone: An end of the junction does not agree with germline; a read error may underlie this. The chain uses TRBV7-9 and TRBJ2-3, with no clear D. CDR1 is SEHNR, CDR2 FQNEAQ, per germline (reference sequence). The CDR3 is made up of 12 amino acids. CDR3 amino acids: CSSSSLTDTQYF. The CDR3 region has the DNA TGTTCCAGCAGCTCCCTAACAGATACGCAGTATTTT.

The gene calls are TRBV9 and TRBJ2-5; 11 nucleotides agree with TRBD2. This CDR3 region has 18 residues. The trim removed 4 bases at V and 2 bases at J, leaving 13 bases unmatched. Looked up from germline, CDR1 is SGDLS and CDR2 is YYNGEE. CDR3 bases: TGTGCCAGCAGCCCCTCATGGGGGGGACTAGCGGCGCAAGAGACCCAGTACTTC. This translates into CASSPSWGGLAAQETQYF.

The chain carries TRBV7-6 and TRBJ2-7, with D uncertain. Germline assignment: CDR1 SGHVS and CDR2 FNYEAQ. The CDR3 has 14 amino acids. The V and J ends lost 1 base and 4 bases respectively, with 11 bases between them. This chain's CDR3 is CASSLGVRSYEQYF. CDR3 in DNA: TGTGCCAGCAGCTTAGGGGTGAGGTCGTACGAGCAGTACTTC.

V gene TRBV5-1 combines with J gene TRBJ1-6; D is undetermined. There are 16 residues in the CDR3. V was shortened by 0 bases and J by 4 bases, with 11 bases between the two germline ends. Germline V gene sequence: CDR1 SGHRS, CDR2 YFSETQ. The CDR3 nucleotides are TGCGCCAGCAGCTTGGGAGGTAAAGCTTATAATTCACCCCTCCACTTT. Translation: CASSLGGKAYNSPLHF.

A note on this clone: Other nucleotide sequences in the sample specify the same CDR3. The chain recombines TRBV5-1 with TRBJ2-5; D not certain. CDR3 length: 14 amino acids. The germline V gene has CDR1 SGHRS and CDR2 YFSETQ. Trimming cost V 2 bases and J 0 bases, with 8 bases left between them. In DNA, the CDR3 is TGCGCCAGCAGCTTCCAACTGGACCAAGAGACCCAGTACTTC. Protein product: CASSFQLDQETQYF.

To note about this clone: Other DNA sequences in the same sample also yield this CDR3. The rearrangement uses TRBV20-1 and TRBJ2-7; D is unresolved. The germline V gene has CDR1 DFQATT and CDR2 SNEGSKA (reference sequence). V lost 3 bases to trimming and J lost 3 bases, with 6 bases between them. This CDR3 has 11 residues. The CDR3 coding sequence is TGCAGTGCTAGTAGAGGCTACGAGCAGTACTTC. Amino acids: CSASRGYEQYF.

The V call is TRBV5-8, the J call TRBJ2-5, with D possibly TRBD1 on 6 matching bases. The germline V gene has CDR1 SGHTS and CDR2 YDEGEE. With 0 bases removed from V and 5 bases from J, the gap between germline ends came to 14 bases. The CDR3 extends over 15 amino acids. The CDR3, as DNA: TGTGCCAGCAGCTTGGCCAGGGGAATACGGGAGACCCAGTACTTC. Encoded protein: CASSLARGIRETQYF.

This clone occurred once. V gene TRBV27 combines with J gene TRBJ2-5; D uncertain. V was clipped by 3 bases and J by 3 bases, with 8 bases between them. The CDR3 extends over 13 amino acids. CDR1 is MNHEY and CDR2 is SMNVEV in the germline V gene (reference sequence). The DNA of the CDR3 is TGTGCCAGCAGTTTCTTAACAGAAGAGACCCAGTACTTC. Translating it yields CASSFLTEETQYF.

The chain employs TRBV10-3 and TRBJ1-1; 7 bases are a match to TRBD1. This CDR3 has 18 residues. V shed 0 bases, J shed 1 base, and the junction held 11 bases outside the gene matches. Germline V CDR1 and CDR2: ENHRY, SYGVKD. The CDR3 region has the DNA TGTGCCATCAGTGAGTCGGGGCAGGGGGGATGGGGGAACACTGAAGCTTTCTTT. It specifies CAISESGQGGWGNTEAFF.

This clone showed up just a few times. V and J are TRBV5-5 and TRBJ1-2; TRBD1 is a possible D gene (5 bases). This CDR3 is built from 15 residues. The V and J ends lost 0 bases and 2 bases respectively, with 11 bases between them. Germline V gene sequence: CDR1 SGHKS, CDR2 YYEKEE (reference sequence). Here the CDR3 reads CASSLAVGGNYGYTF. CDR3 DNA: TGTGCCAGCAGCTTGGCCGTGGGGGGAAACTATGGCTACACCTTC.

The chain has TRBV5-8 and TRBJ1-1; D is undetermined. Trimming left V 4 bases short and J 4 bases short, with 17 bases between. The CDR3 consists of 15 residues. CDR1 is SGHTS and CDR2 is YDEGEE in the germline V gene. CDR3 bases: TGTGCCAGCAGCCTATCTTGGGTGGAGAGCACTGAAGCTTTCTTT. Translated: CASSLSWVESTEAFF.

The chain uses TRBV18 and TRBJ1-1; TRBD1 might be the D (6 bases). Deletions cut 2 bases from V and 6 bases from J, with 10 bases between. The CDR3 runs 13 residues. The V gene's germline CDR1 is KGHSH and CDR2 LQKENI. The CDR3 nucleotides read TGTGCCAGCTCACCAAGGGAGGGGGCTGAAGCTTTCTTT. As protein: CASSPREGAEAFF.

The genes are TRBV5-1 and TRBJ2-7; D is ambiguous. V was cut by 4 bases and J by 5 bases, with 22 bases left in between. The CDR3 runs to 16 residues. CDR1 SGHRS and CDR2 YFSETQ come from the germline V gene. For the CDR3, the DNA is TGCGCCAGCAGCCCGAGGTCGGTCTCAAGCGCGCACGAGCAGTACTTC. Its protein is CASSPRSVSSAHEQYF.